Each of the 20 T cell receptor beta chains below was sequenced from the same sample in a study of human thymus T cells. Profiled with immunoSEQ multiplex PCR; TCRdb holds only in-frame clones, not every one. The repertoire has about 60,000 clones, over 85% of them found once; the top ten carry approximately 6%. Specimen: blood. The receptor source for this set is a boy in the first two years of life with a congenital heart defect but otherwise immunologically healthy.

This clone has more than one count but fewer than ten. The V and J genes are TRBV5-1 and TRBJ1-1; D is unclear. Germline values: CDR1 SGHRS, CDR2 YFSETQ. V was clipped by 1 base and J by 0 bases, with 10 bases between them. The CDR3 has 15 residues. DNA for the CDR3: TGCGCCAGCAGCTTGAATCCAGCGATGAACACTGAAGCTTTCTTT. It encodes CASSLNPAMNTEAFF.

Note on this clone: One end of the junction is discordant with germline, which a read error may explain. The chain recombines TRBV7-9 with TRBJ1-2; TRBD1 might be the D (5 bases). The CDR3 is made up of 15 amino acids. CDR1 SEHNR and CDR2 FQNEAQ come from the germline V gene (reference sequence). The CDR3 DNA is TGTGCCAGCAGCCTAGCCGGGGGGAGCCTGTATGGCTACACCTTC. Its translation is CASSLAGGSLYGYTF.

CDR3 loop: CASSLGPSGRPETQYF. For the CDR3, the DNA is TGCGCCAGCAGCTTGGGTCCTAGCGGGAGACCGGAGACCCAGTACTTC. This chain joins TRBV5-1 and TRBJ2-5, with 10 bases identical to TRBD2. V shed 0 bases, J shed 5 bases, and the junction held 7 bases outside the gene matches. Looked up from germline, CDR1 is SGHRS and CDR2 is YFSETQ. CDR3 length equals 16 residues. Combining the CDR3 with reference TRBV5-1 and TRBJ2-5 gives the whole variable domain KAGVTQTPRYLIKTRGQQVTLSCSPISGHRSVSWYQQTPGQGLQFLFEYFSETQRNKGNFPGRFSGRQFSNSRSEMNVSTLELGDSALYLCASSLGPSGRPETQYFGPGTRLLVL.

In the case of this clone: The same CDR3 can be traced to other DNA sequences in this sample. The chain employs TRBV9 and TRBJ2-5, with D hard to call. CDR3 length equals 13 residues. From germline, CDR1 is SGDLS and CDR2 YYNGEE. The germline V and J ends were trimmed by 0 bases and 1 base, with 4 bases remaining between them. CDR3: CASSVGLQETQYF. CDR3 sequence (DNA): TGTGCCAGCAGCGTAGGGCTCCAAGAGACCCAGTACTTC. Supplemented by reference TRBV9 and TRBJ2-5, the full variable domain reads DSGVTQTPKHLITATGQRVTLRCSPRSGDLSVYWYQQSLDQGLQFLIQYYNGEERAKGNILERFSAQQFPDLHSELNLSSLELGDSALYFCASSVGLQETQYFGPGTRLLVL.

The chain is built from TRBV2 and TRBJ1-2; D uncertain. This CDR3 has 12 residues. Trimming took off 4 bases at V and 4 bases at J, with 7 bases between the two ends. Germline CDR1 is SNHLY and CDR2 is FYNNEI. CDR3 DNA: TGTGCCAGCAGTGCCCTGCCCTATGGCTACACCTTC. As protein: CASSALPYGYTF.

The CDR3 DNA follows: TGTGCCAGCAGTCGGACCTACGAGCAGTACTTC. Protein: CASSRTYEQYF. The rearrangement links TRBV2 to TRBJ2-7, with no clear D. Trimming removed 5 bases at V and 2 bases at J, with 4 bases between. Germline V gene sequence: CDR1 SNHLY, CDR2 FYNNEI. The CDR3 has 11 residues.

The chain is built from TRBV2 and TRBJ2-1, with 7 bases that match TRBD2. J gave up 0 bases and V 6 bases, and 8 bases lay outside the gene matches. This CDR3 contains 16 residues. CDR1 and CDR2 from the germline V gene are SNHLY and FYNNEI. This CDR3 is CASSYLAAASYNEQFF. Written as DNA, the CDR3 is TGTGCCAGCAGCTATCTAGCGGCTGCCTCCTACAATGAGCAGTTCTTC.

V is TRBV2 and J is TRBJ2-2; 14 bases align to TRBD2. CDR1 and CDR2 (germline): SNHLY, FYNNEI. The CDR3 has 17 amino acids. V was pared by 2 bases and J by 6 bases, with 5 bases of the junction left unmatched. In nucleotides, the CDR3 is TGTGCCAGCAGTGAAACAGGACTAGCGGGGGGAGCCGGGGAGCTGTTTTTT. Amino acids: CASSETGLAGGAGELFF.

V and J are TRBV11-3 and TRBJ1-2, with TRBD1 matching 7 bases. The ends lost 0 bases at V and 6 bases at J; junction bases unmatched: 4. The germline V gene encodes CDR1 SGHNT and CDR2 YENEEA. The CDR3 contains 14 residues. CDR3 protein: CASSLESGGNGYTF. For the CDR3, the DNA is TGTGCCAGCAGCTTAGAGTCAGGGGGAAATGGCTACACCTTC.

CDR3 sequence (DNA): TGTGCCATACCGGGACGTCGGCTCTACGAGCAGTACTTC. Its protein product is CAIPGRRLYEQYF. J is TRBJ2-7 and V is TRBV6-1; perhaps D is TRBD1 or TRBD2 (5 bases each). Germline assignment: CDR1 MNHNS and CDR2 SASEGT. This CDR3 spans 13 amino acids. Trimming left V 10 bases short and J 3 bases short, with 16 bases between.

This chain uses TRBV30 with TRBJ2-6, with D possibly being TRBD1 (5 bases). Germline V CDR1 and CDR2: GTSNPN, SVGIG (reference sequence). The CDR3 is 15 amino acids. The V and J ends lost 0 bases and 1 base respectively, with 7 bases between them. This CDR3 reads CAWSVGASGANVLTF. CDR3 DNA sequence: TGTGCCTGGAGTGTAGGGGCGTCTGGGGCCAACGTCCTGACTTTC.

The CDR3 sequence is CASSSGRYSNQPQHF. The CDR3 region has the DNA TGCGCCAGCAGCTCCGGACGGTATAGCAATCAGCCCCAGCATTTT. The V and J genes are TRBV5-1 and TRBJ1-5; no definite D call. The germline V gene encodes CDR1 SGHRS and CDR2 YFSETQ. The CDR3 loop spans 15 amino acids. V lost 3 bases to trimming and J lost 0 bases, with 10 bases between them.

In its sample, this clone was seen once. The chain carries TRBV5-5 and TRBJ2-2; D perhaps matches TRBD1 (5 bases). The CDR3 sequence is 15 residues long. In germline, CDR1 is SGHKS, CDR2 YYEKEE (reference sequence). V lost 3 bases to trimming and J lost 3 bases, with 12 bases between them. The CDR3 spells CASSSVLGDTGELFF. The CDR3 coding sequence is TGTGCCAGCAGCTCGGTATTAGGGGACACCGGGGAGCTGTTTTTT. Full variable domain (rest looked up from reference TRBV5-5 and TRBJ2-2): DAGVTQSPTHLIKTRGQQVTLRCSPISGHKSVSWYQQVLGQGPQFIFQYYEKEERGRGNFPDRFSARQFPNYSSELNVNALLLGDSALYLCASSSVLGDTGELFFGEGSRLTVL.

The CDR3 spells CASSVGGRTDTQYF. The CDR3 DNA reads as TGTGCCAGCAGCGTAGGAGGACGAACAGATACGCAGTATTTT. V usage is TRBV9 and J usage is TRBJ2-3; D gene unclear. The CDR3 has 14 amino acids. Trimming shortened V by 0 bases and J by 3 bases, and 8 bases separated the two germline ends. Germline V gene data show CDR1 as SGDLS and CDR2 as YYNGEE.

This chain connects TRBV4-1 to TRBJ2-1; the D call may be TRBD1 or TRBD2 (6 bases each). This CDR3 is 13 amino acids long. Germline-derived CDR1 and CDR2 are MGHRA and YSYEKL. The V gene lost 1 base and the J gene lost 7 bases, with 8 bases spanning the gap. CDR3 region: CASSQGRGNEQFF. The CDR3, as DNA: TGCGCCAGCAGCCAAGGGAGGGGGAATGAGCAGTTCTTC.

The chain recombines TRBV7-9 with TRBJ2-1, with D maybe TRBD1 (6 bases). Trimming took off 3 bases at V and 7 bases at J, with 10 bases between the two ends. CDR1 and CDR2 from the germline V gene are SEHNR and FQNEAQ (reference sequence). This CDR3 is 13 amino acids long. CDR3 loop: CASSLLGANEQFF. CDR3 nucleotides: TGTGCCAGCAGCTTGTTGGGGGCGAATGAGCAGTTCTTC. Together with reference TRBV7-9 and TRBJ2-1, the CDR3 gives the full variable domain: DTGVSQNPRHKITKRGQNVTFRCDPISEHNRLYWYRQTLGQGPEFLTYFQNEAQLEKSRLLSDRFSAERPKGSFSTLEIQRTEQGDSAMYLCASSLLGANEQFFGPGTRLTVL.

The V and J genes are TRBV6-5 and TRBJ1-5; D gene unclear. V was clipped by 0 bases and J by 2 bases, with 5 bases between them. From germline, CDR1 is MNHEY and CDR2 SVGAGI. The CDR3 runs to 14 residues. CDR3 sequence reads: CASSYSHGNQPQHF. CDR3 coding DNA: TGTGCCAGCAGTTACTCTCACGGCAATCAGCCCCAGCATTTT.

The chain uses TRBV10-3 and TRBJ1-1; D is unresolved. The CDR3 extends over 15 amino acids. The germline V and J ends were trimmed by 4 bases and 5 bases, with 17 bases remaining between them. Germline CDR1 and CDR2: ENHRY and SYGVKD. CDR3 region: CAISGVGSLGTEAFF. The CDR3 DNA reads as TGTGCCATCAGTGGGGTGGGTTCGTTGGGAACTGAAGCTTTCTTT.

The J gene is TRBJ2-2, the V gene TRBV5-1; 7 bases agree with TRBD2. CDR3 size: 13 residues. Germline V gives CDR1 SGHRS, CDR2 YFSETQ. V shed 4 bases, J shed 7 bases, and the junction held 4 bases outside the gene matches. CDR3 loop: CASSDTSVGELFF. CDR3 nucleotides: TGCGCCAGCAGCGACACTAGCGTCGGGGAGCTGTTTTTT.

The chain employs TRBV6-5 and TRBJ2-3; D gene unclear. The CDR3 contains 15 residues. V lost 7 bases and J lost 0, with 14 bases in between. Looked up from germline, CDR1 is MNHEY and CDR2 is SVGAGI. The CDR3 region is CASKLFRYSTDTQYF. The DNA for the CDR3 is TGTGCCAGCAAGCTCTTCAGATATAGCACAGATACGCAGTATTTT.